These 22 T cell receptor beta chains were all obtained from the same sample, sequenced in a study of CD8 T cells in Susac syndrome (dated by TCRdb to between 2018 and 2020). Receptor amplification or capture employed the immunoSEQ multiplex PCR assay. RNA was extracted with the RNeasy kit and 0.5 to 1 ug was reverse transcribed using random hexamers. TCRdb reworked the public reads: Q25 trimming with fastp, MiXCR clone assembly, productive beta chains retained. Each record represents a unique CDR3 protein, reported with the most common genes and DNA among its rows. This sample gives around 170,000 distinct CDR3 sequences in total; more than 90% of them show up just once. The top ten constitute roughly 0.098% of the sample. Sequenced: CD4+ T cells from PBMCs. All receptors derive from a human donor with Susac syndrome.

This clonotype showed up just once. The gene calls are TRBV7-3 and TRBJ1-3; D is uncertain. The V gene's germline CDR1 is SGHTA and CDR2 FQGTGA. The CDR3 consists of 15 residues. The ends were cut back, 1 base at V and 1 base at J, with 8 bases in the middle. The DNA of the CDR3 is TGTGCCAGCAGCTTAAGGCCAGGATCTGGAAACACCATATATTTT. This encodes CASSLRPGSGNTIYF.

This chain joins TRBV29-1 and TRBJ2-4; D possibly corresponds to TRBD1 (6 bases). This CDR3 is built from 14 residues. The V and J ends lost 6 bases and 6 bases respectively, with 18 bases between them. Germline V CDR1 and CDR2: SQVTM, ANQGSEA. CDR3 protein: CSVVLQGWSNIQYF. CDR3 nucleotides: TGCAGCGTAGTACTTCAGGGGTGGTCAAACATTCAGTACTTC.

The chain links TRBV24-1 to TRBJ2-5, with D perhaps TRBD1 (6 bases). CDR1 is KGHDR and CDR2 is SFDVKD in the germline V gene. The V and J ends lost 6 bases and 7 bases respectively, with 20 bases between them. The CDR3 contains 15 residues. CDR3 coding DNA: TGTGCCACCAGTTTGACAGGTGACCCGACCAGGACCCAGTACTTC. This codes for CATSLTGDPTRTQYF.

The V call is TRBV29-1, the J call TRBJ1-6, with D uncertain. The CDR3 has 15 amino acids. Between the trimmed V and J ends, which lost 5 bases and 4 bases, there was a span of 15 bases. The germline V gene encodes CDR1 SQVTM and CDR2 ANQGSEA. The CDR3 DNA follows: TGCAGCGTTCGAGCTGGCCCCCAATATAATTCACCCCTCCACTTT. Protein product: CSVRAGPQYNSPLHF.

The V call is TRBV12-3 or TRBV12-4, the J call TRBJ2-2; weak D call: TRBD2 (6 bases). The V end was cut by 6 bases, the J end by 6 bases, with 8 bases between. This CDR3 spans 12 amino acids. The CDR3 DNA reads as TGTGCCAGCAGGACTAGGTCCGGGGAGCTGTTTTTT. It yields the protein CASRTRSGELFF.

The chain recombines TRBV5-6 with TRBJ1-1; weak D call: TRBD1 (5 bases). V was cut by 2 bases and J by 0 bases, with 17 bases left in between. Germline CDR1 reads SGHDT; CDR2 reads YYEEEE. The CDR3 is 17 residues long. CDR3 DNA: TGTGCCAGCAGCTTACCTGCGGGGGTCCTTATGAACACTGAAGCTTTCTTT. It is translated as CASSLPAGVLMNTEAFF.

This CDR3 reads CASGLRNSPLHF. The CDR3 nucleotides are TGTGCCAGCGGACTAAGGAATTCACCCCTCCACTTT. The chain recombines TRBV7-9 with TRBJ1-6, with D uncertain. Germline values: CDR1 SEHNR, CDR2 FQNEAQ (reference sequence). V lost 8 bases and J lost 7, with 9 bases in between. The CDR3 runs to 12 residues.

V and J are TRBV7-3 and TRBJ2-2; the match to TRBD1 covers 7 bases. Germline values: CDR1 SGHTA, CDR2 FQGTGA. The CDR3 is 16 residues long. The V gene end was trimmed by 5 bases and the J gene end by 1 base; junction bases not matched to a gene: 7. The CDR3: CASSPTTGLNTGELFF. The CDR3 DNA reads as TGTGCCAGCAGCCCAACGACAGGGCTGAACACCGGGGAGCTGTTTTTT.

V gene TRBV5-4 combines with J gene TRBJ2-1; 7 positions match TRBD2. The CDR3 sequence is 13 residues long. J was trimmed by 7 bases and V by 2 bases; bases with no gene match: 3. Germline assignment: CDR1 SGHNT and CDR2 YYREEE (reference sequence). The CDR3 loop is CASSLAGLNEQFF. The DNA of the CDR3 is TGTGCCAGCAGCTTAGCGGGGTTGAATGAGCAGTTCTTC.

V and J are TRBV9 and TRBJ2-3, with D perhaps given as TRBD1 or TRBD2 (5 bases each). Germline V CDR1 and CDR2: SGDLS, YYNGEE. This CDR3 region has 15 residues. V was shortened by 0 bases and J by 0 bases, with 8 bases between the two germline ends. The CDR3 reads CASSVGGVSTDTQYF. In nucleotides, the CDR3 is TGTGCCAGCAGCGTAGGAGGGGTTAGCACAGATACGCAGTATTTT. The whole variable domain, filled in from reference TRBV9 and TRBJ2-3, reads DSGVTQTPKHLITATGQRVTLRCSPRSGDLSVYWYQQSLDQGLQFLIQYYNGEERAKGNILERFSAQQFPDLHSELNLSSLELGDSALYFCASSVGGVSTDTQYFGPGTRLTVL.

This sequence joins TRBV19 and TRBJ1-1; TRBD1 is a possible D gene (6 bases). This CDR3 comprises 13 residues. Germline V gene data show CDR1 as LNHDA and CDR2 as SQIVND (reference sequence). Trimming took 9 bases from V and 2 from J, leaving 13 bases between them. CDR3 bases: TGTGCCAGCCTAGGACAGTTCAACACTGAAGCTTTCTTT. It translates to CASLGQFNTEAFF.

The chain joins TRBV5-1 to TRBJ2-7; 10 positions agree with TRBD1. The CDR3 extends over 17 amino acids. Germline values: CDR1 SGHRS, CDR2 YFSETQ. V shed 3 bases and J 9 bases; nucleotides not matched to a gene: 18. CDR3 sequence: CASSSNILTGGAVTQYF. CDR3 DNA: TGCGCCAGCAGCTCCAATATACTGACAGGGGGCGCGGTTACGCAGTACTTC.

The rearrangement links TRBV5-4 to TRBJ2-5; 11 nucleotides line up with TRBD1. Unmatched junction bases numbered 12, after V lost 6 bases and J lost 2 bases. This CDR3 comprises 17 residues. Germline-derived CDR1 and CDR2 are SGHNT and YYREEE (reference sequence). CDR3 region: CASTNPRRDRGQETQYF. The CDR3 bases are TGTGCCAGCACGAACCCCCGCCGGGACAGGGGGCAAGAGACCCAGTACTTC.

This sequence joins TRBV20-1 and TRBJ1-2, with D hard to call. CDR3 length: 11 residues. V was shortened by 8 bases and J by 0 bases, with 7 bases between the two germline ends. The V gene's germline CDR1 is DFQATT and CDR2 SNEGSKA (reference sequence). The CDR3 DNA reads TGCAGTTGCAGTGCTAACTATGGCTACACCTTC. Protein product: CSCSANYGYTF.

V and J are TRBV5-4 and TRBJ1-1, with a tentative D call TRBD1 (5 bases). The CDR3 spans 15 residues. The V end lost 4 bases, the J end lost 1 base, and 14 bases lay between the germline ends. Per germline, CDR1 SGHNT and CDR2 YYREEE (reference sequence). CDR3 DNA: TGTGCCAGCAGCAAACCCGACAGACCGAACACTGAAGCTTTCTTT. Translated, it gives CASSKPDRPNTEAFF.

This chain uses TRBV18 with TRBJ2-3; possible D gene TRBD2, 6 bases. V was pared by 3 bases and J by 0 bases, with 10 bases between. There are 15 residues in the CDR3. Per germline, CDR1 KGHSH and CDR2 LQKENI. The CDR3 nucleotides are TGTGCCAGCTCACCCCCCGGGACTAGCACAGATACGCAGTATTTT. Its protein is CASSPPGTSTDTQYF. Full variable domain (remainder filled in from reference TRBV18 and TRBJ2-3): NAGVMQNPRHLVRRRGQEARLRCSPMKGHSHVYWYRQLPEEGLKFMVYLQKENIIDESGMPKERFSAEFPKEGPSILRIQQVVRGDSAAYFCASSPPGTSTDTQYFGPGTRLTVL.

This chain joins TRBV27 and TRBJ2-4, with D perhaps matching TRBD1 or TRBD2 (5 bases each). Germline CDR1 is MNHEY and CDR2 is SMNVEV (reference sequence). The ends were cut back, 0 bases at V and 0 bases at J, with 12 bases in the middle. The CDR3 is 17 amino acids. CDR3 in amino acids: CASSLSGDRLAKNIQYF. In DNA form, the CDR3 reads TGTGCCAGCAGTTTATCGGGGGACCGTCTAGCCAAAAACATTCAGTACTTC.

V gene TRBV29-1 combines with J gene TRBJ2-2; 14 bases map to TRBD2. The CDR3 length is 14 residues. J gave up 6 bases and V 5 bases, and 2 bases lay outside the gene matches. CDR1 and CDR2 (germline): SQVTM, ANQGSEA. The CDR3 protein is CSVRTSGGPGELFF. DNA of the CDR3: TGCAGCGTTAGGACTAGCGGGGGGCCCGGGGAGCTGTTTTTT.

The rearrangement uses TRBV9 and TRBJ1-1; tentatively, D is TRBD1 (5 bases). V lost 3 bases to trimming and J lost 1 base, with 7 bases between them. CDR1 and CDR2 (germline): SGDLS, YYNGEE. The CDR3 length is 13 residues. The CDR3 sequence: CASSEQENTEAFF. The CDR3 DNA follows: TGTGCCAGCAGCGAACAGGAGAACACTGAAGCTTTCTTT.

V is TRBV29-1 and J is TRBJ1-1, with D maybe TRBD1 (6 bases). Per the germline V gene, CDR1 is SQVTM and CDR2 is ANQGSEA. There are 12 residues in the CDR3. The V and J ends lost 7 bases and 2 bases respectively, with 11 bases between them. CDR3 protein: CSGGGHNTEAFF. The DNA of the CDR3 is TGCAGCGGTGGGGGACACAACACTGAAGCTTTCTTT.

This chain connects TRBV6-5 to TRBJ2-1; TRBD2 aligns across 8 bases. Germline CDR1 MNHEY, CDR2 SVGAGI. Unmatched junction bases numbered 6, after V lost 2 bases and J lost 12 bases. The length of the CDR3 is 13 residues. CDR3 DNA sequence: TGTGCCAGCAGTTACCCGGGAGGGGGGATGCAGTTCTTC. It codes for CASSYPGGGMQFF.

The V call is TRBV27, the J call TRBJ1-4; D not resolved. V lost 6 bases and J 0 bases, leaving 8 bases between the germline ends. Looked up from germline, CDR1 is MNHEY and CDR2 is SMNVEV (reference sequence). This CDR3 is 14 amino acids long. CDR3 sequence reads: CASSLGTTNEKLFF. The CDR3 bases are TGTGCCAGCAGCCTCGGTACAACTAATGAAAAACTGTTTTTT.